Presented here are 24 T cell receptor beta chains from one specimen sequenced in a study of regulatory T cells in long-lasting Graves disease. Both iRepertoire HTBI primers and Arm-PCR of CDR3 regions were used to build the TCR beta libraries. MiXCR was run by TCRdb on the multiplex PCR reads, yielding one entry per CDR3 protein. The sample shows around 450,000 distinct CDR3 sequences, more than 12% of them seen only once. Time point given: newly diagnosed GD, antithyroid drugs for less than 3 months. PBMC RNA served as the TCR library source. The same data also contributed to another study, on T cells in Graves' hyperthyroidism and ophthalmopathy.

Sequenced material: peripheral blood mononuclear cells (PBMCs), taken at new diagnosis, from a patient treated with antithyroid drugs. These receptors all come from a woman aged 30 to 39 with Graves disease.

This clonotype was counted many times. The chain links TRBV6-1 to TRBJ2-5; D is unresolved. Trimming removed 6 bases at V and 2 bases at J, with 4 bases between. This CDR3 contains 11 residues. Germline V gives CDR1 MNHNS, CDR2 SASEGT. This chain's CDR3 is CASRKQETQYF. As DNA, the CDR3 is TGTGCCAGCAGAAAACAAGAGACCCAGTACTTC.

This clonotype has more than one count but fewer than ten. The V call is TRBV19, the J call TRBJ2-1; D may correspond to TRBD1 or TRBD2 (5 bases each). V was cut by 5 bases and J by 8 bases, with 19 bases left in between. The CDR3 is 15 amino acids. Germline assignment: CDR1 LNHDA and CDR2 SQIVND (reference sequence). CDR3: CASSVTVPGLDEQFF. In DNA form, the CDR3 reads TGTGCCAGTAGTGTTACTGTCCCGGGGCTGGATGAGCAGTTCTTC.

This clonotype was observed at least ten times. The rearrangement uses TRBV7-2 and TRBJ2-3; the match to TRBD2 covers 8 bases. The V segment lost 2 bases and the J segment 0 bases; nucleotides outside the gene matches: 4. This CDR3 region has 16 residues. Germline loops: CDR1 SGHTA, CDR2 FQGNSA. CDR3 in amino acids: CASSLQSSGSTDTQYF. The CDR3 nucleotides are TGTGCCAGCAGCTTACAGTCTAGCGGGAGCACAGATACGCAGTATTTT.

This clonotype has a count of ten or more. The chain couples TRBV7-3 to TRBJ2-1; D may be TRBD1 (6 bases). This CDR3 comprises 13 residues. Trimming stripped 5 bases from V and 9 bases from J, with 14 bases between. Germline CDR1 and CDR2: SGHTA and FQGTGA. The CDR3 reads CASSPEGGAEQFF. DNA for the CDR3: TGTGCCAGCAGCCCTGAAGGGGGAGCTGAGCAGTTCTTC.

The V and J genes are TRBV4-1 and TRBJ2-7; D is ambiguous. The germline V gene has CDR1 MGHRA and CDR2 YSYEKL. The CDR3 has 16 residues. Trimming cost V 1 base and J 2 bases, with 15 bases left between them. This CDR3 reads CASSQVLVKGAYEQYF. Written as DNA, the CDR3 is TGCGCCAGCAGCCAAGTTCTGGTCAAGGGCGCCTACGAGCAGTACTTC.

This clonotype appeared many times. The DNA of the CDR3 is TGCGCCAGCAGCTTGAGGACAGGGGGCTCAGATACGCAGTATTTT. It translates to CASSLRTGGSDTQYF. The V call is TRBV5-1, the J call TRBJ2-3; 11 nucleotides match TRBD1. Per germline, CDR1 SGHRS and CDR2 YFSETQ. This CDR3 region has 15 residues. With V trimmed by 1 base and J by 4 bases, 2 bases remained unmatched.

This clonotype showed up many times. The gene calls are TRBV11-2 and TRBJ2-3, with TRBD2 matching over 12 bases. V lost 3 bases, J lost 3 bases, and 1 base stayed unmatched. Germline CDR1 and CDR2: SGHAT and FQNNGV. The CDR3 is 15 amino acids. In nucleotides, the CDR3 is TGTGCCAGCAGCTTCGGGACTAGCGGGACAGATACGCAGTATTTT. It encodes CASSFGTSGTDTQYF.

This clonotype was counted at least ten times. The chain couples TRBV5-1 to TRBJ1-1; 8 positions match TRBD1. The CDR3 is 14 residues long. Germline V gene lookup returns CDR1 SGHRS and CDR2 YFSETQ. Unmatched junction bases numbered 7, after V lost 4 bases and J lost 5 bases. The CDR3 protein is CASSSRQGWTEAFF. The CDR3 bases are TGCGCCAGCAGCAGTAGACAGGGGTGGACTGAAGCTTTCTTT.

This chain links TRBV5-4 with TRBJ1-2; D gene uncertain. This CDR3 is 15 amino acids long. V was trimmed by 0 bases and J by 1 base, leaving 10 bases between them. Germline-derived CDR1 and CDR2 are SGHNT and YYREEE (reference sequence). The CDR3 region has the DNA TGTGCCAGCAGCTTGGAAGGACCTCTTAACTATGGCTACACCTTC. It specifies CASSLEGPLNYGYTF.

This clonotype came up many times. The CDR3 loop is CSARDPAGTQYF. In DNA, the CDR3 is TGCAGTGCTAGAGATCCGGCTGGGACCCAGTACTTC. V and J are TRBV20-1 and TRBJ2-5; no definite D call. V was trimmed by 0 bases and J by 7 bases, leaving 9 bases between them. Germline V lookup: CDR1 DFQATT, CDR2 SNEGSKA (reference sequence). This CDR3 has 12 amino acids.

This clonotype was observed many times. V and J are TRBV5-1 and TRBJ2-1, with 7 bases identical to TRBD1. Germline V gene sequence: CDR1 SGHRS, CDR2 YFSETQ. The CDR3 is 15 amino acids. The junction had 6 bases not matched to a gene; V was cut back by 4 bases and J by 2 bases. The CDR3 DNA follows: TGCGCCAGCAGCCTCCGGGACAGTGCCTACAATGAGCAGTTCTTC. This codes for CASSLRDSAYNEQFF.

The chain recombines TRBV30 with TRBJ2-2, with 12 bases identical to TRBD2. CDR1 is GTSNPN and CDR2 is SVGIG in the germline V gene (reference sequence). This CDR3 spans 14 amino acids. Unmatched junction bases numbered 2, after V lost 6 bases and J lost 3 bases. In DNA form, the CDR3 reads TGTGCCTGCAGACTAGCGGGAGACACCGGGGAGCTGTTTTTT. It is translated as CACRLAGDTGELFF.

The chain uses TRBV19 and TRBJ2-3; D ambiguous. Trimming shortened V by 7 bases and J by 14 bases, and 16 bases separated the two germline ends. The CDR3 is 11 amino acids. CDR1 and CDR2 from the germline V gene are LNHDA and SQIVND (reference sequence). CDR3 in amino acids: CASTNGLAWYF. The CDR3 bases are TGTGCCAGTACTAACGGCCTGGCTTGGTATTTT.

There are many counts of this clonotype. The chain combines TRBV6-2 or TRBV6-3 with TRBJ2-3, with TRBD2 as a possible D gene (6 bases). The CDR3 is 16 residues long. CDR1 and CDR2 (germline): MNHEY, SVGEGT. Trimming pared 5 bases from V and 4 bases from J, leaving 19 bases between. The CDR3 sequence is CASSEEGGKGADTQYF. CDR3 nucleotide sequence: TGTGCCAGCAGTGAAGAGGGCGGGAAAGGAGCAGATACGCAGTATTTT.

The gene calls are TRBV13 and TRBJ1-2; the D gene is possibly TRBD1 (5 bases). Trimming took off 5 bases at V and 4 bases at J, with 17 bases between the two ends. Germline CDR1 is PRHDT and CDR2 is FYEKMQ (reference sequence). The CDR3 length is 15 residues. CDR3 sequence: CASSPSDSWPYGYTF. The CDR3 DNA sequence: TGTGCCAGCAGCCCATCCGACAGCTGGCCCTATGGCTACACCTTC.

The J gene is TRBJ2-5, the V gene TRBV10-2; TRBD1 might be the D (6 bases). V was pared by 6 bases and J by 0 bases, with 14 bases between. Germline lookup yields CDR1 WSHSY and CDR2 SAAADI. The length of the CDR3 is 15 residues. In DNA form, the CDR3 reads TGCGCCAGCAGGGGGGCGGAGACGTACCAAGAGACCCAGTACTTC. Protein: CASRGAETYQETQYF.

The chain joins TRBV7-9 to TRBJ2-1; 9 bases are shared with TRBD2. Trimming at V came to 2 bases and at J to 6 bases, leaving 5 bases not matched to a gene. CDR1 is SEHNR, CDR2 FQNEAQ, per germline (reference sequence). This CDR3 comprises 15 residues. CDR3 DNA sequence: TGTGCCAGCAGCTTACAGGCGGGAGGGCCCAATGAGCAGTTCTTC. Protein product: CASSLQAGGPNEQFF.

V is TRBV15 and J is TRBJ2-6; 7 bases align to TRBD1. The CDR3 totals 18 residues. Trimming took 2 bases from V and 0 from J; bases not matched to a gene: 7. Germline V gene sequence: CDR1 LNHNV, CDR2 YYDKDF (reference sequence). The DNA of the CDR3 is TGTGCCACCAGCAGAAGGACAGGAACGACCTCTGGGGCCAACGTCCTGACTTTC. It yields the protein CATSRRTGTTSGANVLTF. Full variable domain (rest looked up from reference TRBV15 and TRBJ2-6): DAMVIQNPRYQVTQFGKPVTLSCSQTLNHNVMYWYQQKSSQAPKLLFHYYDKDFNNEADTPDNFQSRRPNTSFCFLDIRSPGLGDTAMYLCATSRRTGTTSGANVLTFGAGSRLTVL.

This clonotype was counted only a few times. The chain employs TRBV6-1 and TRBJ1-1, with 7 positions matching TRBD1. The germline V gene encodes CDR1 MNHNS and CDR2 SASEGT. The CDR3 contains 12 residues. The V gene end was trimmed by 6 bases and the J gene end by 8 bases; junction bases not matched to a gene: 6. The CDR3 is CASSRPGQEAFF. The CDR3 region has the DNA TGTGCCAGCAGCCGACCGGGACAGGAAGCTTTCTTT.

This clonotype was picked up many times. J is TRBJ2-1 and V is TRBV5-5; D is perhaps TRBD1 (6 bases). Trimming pared 3 bases from V and 7 bases from J, leaving 14 bases between. The V gene's germline CDR1 is SGHKS and CDR2 YYEKEE (reference sequence). The CDR3 consists of 14 residues. CDR3 sequence (DNA): TGTGCCAGCAGCTCCCTAACAGGGCTAAATGAGCAGTTCTTC. Translating gives CASSSLTGLNEQFF.

Comment on this clonotype: A much larger clone differs from this one at a single base, so this may be a read error. This CDR3 reads CASSSLWGPIYSEQFF. CDR3 sequence (DNA): TGTGCCAGCAGTTCCCTGTGGGGCCCCATCTACAGTGAGCAGTTCTTC. V and J are TRBV6-2 or TRBV6-3 and TRBJ2-1; maybe TRBD1 (5 bases). This CDR3 spans 16 amino acids. CDR1 and CDR2 (germline): MNHEY, SVGEGT.

Many counts were recorded for this clonotype. The chain joins TRBV12-3 or TRBV12-4 to TRBJ2-3; 7 nucleotides agree with TRBD2. The CDR3 loop spans 14 amino acids. After removal of 4 bases from V and 6 bases from J, the junction contained 7 bases not matched to a gene. This chain's CDR3 is CASSSSTSVDTQYF. The DNA for the CDR3 is TGTGCCAGCAGTTCTAGTACTAGCGTCGATACGCAGTATTTT.

This chain uses TRBV13 with TRBJ2-1; TRBD2 matches 13 bases. Germline CDR1 PRHDT, CDR2 FYEKMQ (reference sequence). Trimming cost V 5 bases and J 4 bases; bases outside gene matches: 14. The CDR3 is 19 residues long. In nucleotides, the CDR3 is TGTGCCAGCAGCCCCCCAATAACCGGGACTAGCGGGATTTACAATGAGCAGTTCTTC. Its protein is CASSPPITGTSGIYNEQFF.

DNA for the CDR3: TGCGCCAGCAGCAGAGTATTAGCGGGAGTCTACGAGCAGTACTTC. Translated, it gives CASSRVLAGVYEQYF. The chain carries TRBV5-1 and TRBJ2-7; 9 bases map to TRBD2. Germline assignment: CDR1 SGHRS and CDR2 YFSETQ. The CDR3 is 15 amino acids. After removal of 4 bases from V and 3 bases from J, the junction contained 8 bases not matched to a gene. Together with reference TRBV5-1 and TRBJ2-7, the CDR3 gives the full variable domain: KAGVTQTPRYLIKTRGQQVTLSCSPISGHRSVSWYQQTPGQGLQFLFEYFSETQRNKGNFPGRFSGRQFSNSRSEMNVSTLELGDSALYLCASSRVLAGVYEQYFGPGTRLTVT.